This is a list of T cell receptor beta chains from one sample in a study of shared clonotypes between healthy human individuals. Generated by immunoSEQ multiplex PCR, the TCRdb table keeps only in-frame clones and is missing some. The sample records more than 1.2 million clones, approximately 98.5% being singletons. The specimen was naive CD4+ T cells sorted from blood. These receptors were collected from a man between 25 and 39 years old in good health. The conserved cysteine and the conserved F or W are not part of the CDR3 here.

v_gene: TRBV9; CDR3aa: ASTPGLAGYEQY
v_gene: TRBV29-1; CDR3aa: SVEGRQAYGYT
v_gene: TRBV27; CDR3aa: ASISPSYEQY
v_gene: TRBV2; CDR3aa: ASSYTTPGYT
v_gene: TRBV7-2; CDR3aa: ASSLGLAGGSETQY
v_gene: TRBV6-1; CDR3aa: ASKQGPRETQY
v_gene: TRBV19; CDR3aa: ASRSEAGRENQPQH
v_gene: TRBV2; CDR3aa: ATTPDRSHTEAF
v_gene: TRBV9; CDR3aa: ASSTGLVPYEQY
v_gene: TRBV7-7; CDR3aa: ASSLLGTDTQY
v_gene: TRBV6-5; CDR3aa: ASSQQAGVYEQF
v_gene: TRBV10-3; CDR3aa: AISAGNTIY
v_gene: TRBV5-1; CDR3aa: ASSLDLVELF
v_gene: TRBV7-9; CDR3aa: ASSLPLAGGGNEQF
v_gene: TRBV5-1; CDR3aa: ASSKEGRDTEAF
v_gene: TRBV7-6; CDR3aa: ASSPITGNEQF
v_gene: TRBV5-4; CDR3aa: ASSLPGMSSYEQY
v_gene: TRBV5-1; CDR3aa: ASSQLPDQPQH
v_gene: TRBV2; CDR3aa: ASSKAPPSNEKLF
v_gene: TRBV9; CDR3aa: ASTYGLAVNTGELF
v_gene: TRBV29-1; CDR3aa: SVIAQAGANVLT
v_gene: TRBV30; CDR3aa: AWSVARDRVFSYEQY
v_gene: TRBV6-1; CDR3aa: ASSRGTVPYNEQF
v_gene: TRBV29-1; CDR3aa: SVAWTVYEQY
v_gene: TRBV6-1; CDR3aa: ASSETPSSGRPGDYEQY
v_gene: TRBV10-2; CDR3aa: ASSVYFGAGLAVSYEQY
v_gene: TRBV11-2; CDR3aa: ASSRLGLAGAGELF
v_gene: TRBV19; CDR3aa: ASRLAGGSQETQY
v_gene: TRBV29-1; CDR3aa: SGAGGQETQY
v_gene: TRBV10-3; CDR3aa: AIQSSGSSGEQY
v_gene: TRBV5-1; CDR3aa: ASSPQGFYEQY
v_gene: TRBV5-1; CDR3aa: ASSGSGTFNEKLF
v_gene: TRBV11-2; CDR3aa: ASSPRSTASYEQY
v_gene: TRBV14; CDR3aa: ASSQAPTATDTQY
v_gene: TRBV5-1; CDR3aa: ASSPDSSNQPQH
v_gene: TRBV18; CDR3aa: ASSPGTSIYNEQF
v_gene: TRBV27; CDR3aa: ASSSAGSYEQY
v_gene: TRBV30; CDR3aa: AWIKPNTGELF
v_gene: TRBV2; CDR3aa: ASRGNRMLWTDTQY
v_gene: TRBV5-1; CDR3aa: ASSLGLAGYTGELF
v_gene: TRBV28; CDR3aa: ASSIDSSNQPQH
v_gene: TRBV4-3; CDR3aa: ASSQGGSRLVPSNEQF